Below, one TCR beta chain is given with its context. This sample was taken from a study of identifying expanded T cells in peripheral blood. Generated by immunoSEQ multiplex PCR, the TCRdb table keeps only in-frame clones and is missing some. The repertoire holds approximately 75,000 clones, with 90% as singletons. This CDR3 has 15 amino acids. With 3 bases clipped from V and 9 bases from J, the junction kept 11 bases outside the gene matches. Germline V CDR1 and CDR2: SGHDT, YYEEEE. The sample consisted of blood. The sequence was obtained from a person aged 18 to 75 in good health. The chain is built from TRBV5-6 and TRBJ2-1, with 8 bases aligning to TRBD2. DNA for the CDR3: TGTGCCAGCAGCTCCGGGGCGGGAGGATGGAGTGAGCAGTTCTTC. Its protein product is CASSSGAGGWSEQFF.